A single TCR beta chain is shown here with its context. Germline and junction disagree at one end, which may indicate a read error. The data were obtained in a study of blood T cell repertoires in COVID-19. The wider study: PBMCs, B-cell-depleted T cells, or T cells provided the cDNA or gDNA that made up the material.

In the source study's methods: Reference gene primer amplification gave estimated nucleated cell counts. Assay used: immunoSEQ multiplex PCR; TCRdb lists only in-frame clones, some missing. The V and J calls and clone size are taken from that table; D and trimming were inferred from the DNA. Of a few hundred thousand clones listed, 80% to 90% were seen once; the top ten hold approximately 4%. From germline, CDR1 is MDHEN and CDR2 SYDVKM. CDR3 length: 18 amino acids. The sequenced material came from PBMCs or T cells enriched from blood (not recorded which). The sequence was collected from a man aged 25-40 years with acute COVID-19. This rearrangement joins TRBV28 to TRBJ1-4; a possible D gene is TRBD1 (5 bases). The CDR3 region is CASSSLFPEGPGREKLFF. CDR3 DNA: TGTGCCAGCAGTTCCCTGTTTCCGGAGGGACCGGGTCGCGAAAAATTGTTTTTT.